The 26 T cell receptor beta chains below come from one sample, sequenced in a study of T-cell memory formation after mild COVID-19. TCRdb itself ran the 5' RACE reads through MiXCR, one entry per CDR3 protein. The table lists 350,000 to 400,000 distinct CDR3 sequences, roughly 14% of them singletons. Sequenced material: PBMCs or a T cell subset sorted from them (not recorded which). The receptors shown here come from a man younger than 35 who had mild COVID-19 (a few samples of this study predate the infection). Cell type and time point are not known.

The CDR3 coding sequence is TGCGCCAGCAGCCAAGAGGCAGTCTACAATGAGCAGTTCTTC. Amino acid sequence: CASSQEAVYNEQFF. The V gene is TRBV4-3, the J gene TRBJ2-1, with unresolved D. This CDR3 contains 14 residues. CDR1 and CDR2 from the germline V gene are LGHNA and YSLEER. The ends were cut back, 0 bases at V and 3 bases at J, with 6 bases in the middle.

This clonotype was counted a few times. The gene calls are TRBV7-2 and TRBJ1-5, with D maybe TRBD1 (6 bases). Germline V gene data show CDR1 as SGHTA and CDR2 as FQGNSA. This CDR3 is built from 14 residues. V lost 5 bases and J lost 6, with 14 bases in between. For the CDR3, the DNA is TGTGCCAGCAGCCAACAGGGAAGCGGTCAGCCCCAGCATTTT. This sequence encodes CASSQQGSGQPQHF.

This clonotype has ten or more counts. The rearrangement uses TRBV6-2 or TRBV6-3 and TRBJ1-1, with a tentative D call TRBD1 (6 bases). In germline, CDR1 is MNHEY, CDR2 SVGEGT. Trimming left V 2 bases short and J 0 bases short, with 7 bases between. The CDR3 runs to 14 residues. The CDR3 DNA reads TGTGCCAGCAGTTACGGGGGCATGAACACTGAAGCTTTCTTT. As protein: CASSYGGMNTEAFF.

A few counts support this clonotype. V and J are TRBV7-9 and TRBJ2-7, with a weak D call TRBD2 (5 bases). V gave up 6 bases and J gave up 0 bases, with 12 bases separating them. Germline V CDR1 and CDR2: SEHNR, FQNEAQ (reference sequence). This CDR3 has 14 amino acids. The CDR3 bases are TGTGCCAGCAGTCATACCGGGGACTCCTACGAGCAGTACGTC. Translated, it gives CASSHTGDSYEQYV.

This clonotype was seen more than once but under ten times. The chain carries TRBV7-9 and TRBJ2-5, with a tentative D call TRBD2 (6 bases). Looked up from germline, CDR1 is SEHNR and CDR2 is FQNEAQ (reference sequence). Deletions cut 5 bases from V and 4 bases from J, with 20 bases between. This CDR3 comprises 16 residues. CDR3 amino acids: CASSRSRSGLSETQYF. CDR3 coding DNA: TGTGCCAGCAGCCGAAGTAGATCGGGACTGTCAGAGACCCAGTACTTC.

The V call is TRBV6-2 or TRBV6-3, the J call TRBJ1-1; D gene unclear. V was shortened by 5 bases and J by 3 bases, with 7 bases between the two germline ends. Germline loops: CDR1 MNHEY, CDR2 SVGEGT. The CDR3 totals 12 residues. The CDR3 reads CASSRMDTEAFF. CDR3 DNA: TGTGCCAGCAGTCGGATGGACACTGAAGCTTTCTTT.

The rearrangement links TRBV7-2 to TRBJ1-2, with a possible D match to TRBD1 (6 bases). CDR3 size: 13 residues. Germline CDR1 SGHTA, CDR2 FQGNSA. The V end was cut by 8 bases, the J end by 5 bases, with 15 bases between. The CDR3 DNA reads TGTGCCAGCGGGACACCCACTATATATGGCTACACCTTC. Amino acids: CASGTPTIYGYTF.

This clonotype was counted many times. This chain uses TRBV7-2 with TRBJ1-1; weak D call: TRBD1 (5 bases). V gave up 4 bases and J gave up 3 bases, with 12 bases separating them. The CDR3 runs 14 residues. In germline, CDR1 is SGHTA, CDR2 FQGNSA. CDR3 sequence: CASSWDGRYTEAFF. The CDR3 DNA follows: TGTGCCAGCAGCTGGGACGGCCGTTACACTGAAGCTTTCTTT. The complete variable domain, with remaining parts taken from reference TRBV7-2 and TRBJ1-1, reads GAGVSQSPSNKVTEKGKDVELRCDPISGHTALYWYRQSLGQGLEFLIYFQGNSAPDKSGLPSDRFSAERTGGSVSTLTIQRTQQEDSAVYLCASSWDGRYTEAFFGQGTRLTVV.

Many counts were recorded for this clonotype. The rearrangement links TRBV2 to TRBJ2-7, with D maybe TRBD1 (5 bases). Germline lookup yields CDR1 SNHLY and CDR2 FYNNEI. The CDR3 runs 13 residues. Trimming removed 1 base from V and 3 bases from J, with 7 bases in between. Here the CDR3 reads CASSEEGIYEQYV. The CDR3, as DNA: TGTGCCAGCAGTGAAGAGGGGATCTACGAGCAGTACGTC.

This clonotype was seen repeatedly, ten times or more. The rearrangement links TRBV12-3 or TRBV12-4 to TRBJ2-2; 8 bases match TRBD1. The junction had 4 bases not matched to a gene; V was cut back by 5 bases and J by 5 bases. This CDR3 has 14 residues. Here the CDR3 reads CASSRGQGTGELFF. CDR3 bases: TGTGCCAGCAGTCGAGGACAGGGAACCGGGGAGCTGTTTTTT.

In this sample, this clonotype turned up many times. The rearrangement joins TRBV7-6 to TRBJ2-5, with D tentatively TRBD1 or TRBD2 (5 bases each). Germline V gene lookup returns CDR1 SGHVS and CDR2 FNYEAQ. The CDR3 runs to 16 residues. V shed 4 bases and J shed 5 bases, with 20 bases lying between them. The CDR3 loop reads CASSSPPDGTGETQYF. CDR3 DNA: TGTGCCAGCAGCTCGCCCCCCGACGGGACCGGGGAGACCCAGTACTTC.

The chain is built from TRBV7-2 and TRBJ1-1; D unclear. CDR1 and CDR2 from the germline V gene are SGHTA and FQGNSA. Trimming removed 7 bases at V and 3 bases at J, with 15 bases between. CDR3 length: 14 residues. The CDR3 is CASTSVKWDTEAFF. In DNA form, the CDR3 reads TGTGCCAGCACCTCGGTTAAATGGGACACTGAAGCTTTCTTT.

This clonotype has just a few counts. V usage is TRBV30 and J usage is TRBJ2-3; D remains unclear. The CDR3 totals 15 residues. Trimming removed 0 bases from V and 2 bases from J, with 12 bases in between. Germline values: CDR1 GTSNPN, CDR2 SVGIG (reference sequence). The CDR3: CAWSVTSGFTDTQYF. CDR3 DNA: TGTGCCTGGAGTGTGACTTCCGGGTTCACAGATACGCAGTATTTT.

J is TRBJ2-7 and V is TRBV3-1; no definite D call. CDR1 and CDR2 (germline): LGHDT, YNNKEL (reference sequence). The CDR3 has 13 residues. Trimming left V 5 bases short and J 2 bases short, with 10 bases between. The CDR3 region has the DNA TGTGCCAGCAGCTCCTGGCTGACCTACGAGCAGTACTTC. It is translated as CASSSWLTYEQYF.

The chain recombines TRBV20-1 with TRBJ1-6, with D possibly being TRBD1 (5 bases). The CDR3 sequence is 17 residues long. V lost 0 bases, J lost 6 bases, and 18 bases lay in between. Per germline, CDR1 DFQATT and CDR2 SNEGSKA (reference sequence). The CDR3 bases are TGCAGTGCTAGAGATCTTAAATCGGGGCCAGGTAATTCACCCCTCCACTTT. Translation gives CSARDLKSGPGNSPLHF.

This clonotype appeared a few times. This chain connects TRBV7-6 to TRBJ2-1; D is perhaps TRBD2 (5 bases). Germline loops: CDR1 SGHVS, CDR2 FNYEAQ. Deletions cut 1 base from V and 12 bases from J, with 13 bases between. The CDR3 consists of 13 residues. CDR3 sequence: CASSLDPGMGQFF. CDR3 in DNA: TGTGCCAGCAGCTTAGACCCGGGGATGGGGCAGTTCTTC.

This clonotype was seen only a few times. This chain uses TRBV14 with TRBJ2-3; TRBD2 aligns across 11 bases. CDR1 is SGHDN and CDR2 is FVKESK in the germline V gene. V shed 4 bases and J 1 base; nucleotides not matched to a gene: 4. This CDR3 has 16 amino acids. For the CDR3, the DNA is TGTGCCAGCAGCCCCTTGACTAGCGGGGGCACAGATACGCAGTATTTT. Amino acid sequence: CASSPLTSGGTDTQYF.

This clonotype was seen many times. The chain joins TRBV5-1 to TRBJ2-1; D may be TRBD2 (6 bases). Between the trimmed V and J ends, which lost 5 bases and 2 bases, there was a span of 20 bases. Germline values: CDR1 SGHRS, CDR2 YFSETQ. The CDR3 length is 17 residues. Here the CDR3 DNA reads TGCGCCAGCAGGGACCTGACCGGGACTCATACCTACAATGAGCAGTTCTTC. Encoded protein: CASRDLTGTHTYNEQFF.

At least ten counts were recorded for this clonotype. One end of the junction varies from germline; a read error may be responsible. CDR3 sequence reads: CASSLVSDTQYF. CDR3 sequence (DNA): TGTGCCAGCAGCTTGGTCTCAGATACGCAGTATTTT. The V gene is TRBV5-1, the J gene TRBJ2-3; D is undetermined. CDR3 length: 12 residues. Germline CDR1 is SGHRS and CDR2 is YFSETQ.

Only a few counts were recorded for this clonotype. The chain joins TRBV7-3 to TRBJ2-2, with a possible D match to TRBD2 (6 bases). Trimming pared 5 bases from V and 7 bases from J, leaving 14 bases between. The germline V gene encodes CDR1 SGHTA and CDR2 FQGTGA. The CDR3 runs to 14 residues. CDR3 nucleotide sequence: TGTGCCAGCAGCCCCAGACGGGGGAGCGGGGAGCTGTTTTTT. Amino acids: CASSPRRGSGELFF. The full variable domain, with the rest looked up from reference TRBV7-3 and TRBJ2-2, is GAGVSQTPSNKVTEKGKYVELRCDPISGHTALYWYRQSLGQGPEFLIYFQGTGAADDSGLPNDRFFAVRPEGSVSTLKIQRTERGDSAVYLCASSPRRGSGELFFGEGSRLTVL.

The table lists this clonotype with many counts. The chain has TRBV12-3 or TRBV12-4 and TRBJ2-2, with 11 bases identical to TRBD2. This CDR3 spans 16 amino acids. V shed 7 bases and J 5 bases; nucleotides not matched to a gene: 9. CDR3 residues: CASTISGGARTGELFF. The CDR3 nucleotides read TGTGCCAGCACTATTAGCGGGGGGGCCCGAACCGGGGAGCTGTTTTTT.

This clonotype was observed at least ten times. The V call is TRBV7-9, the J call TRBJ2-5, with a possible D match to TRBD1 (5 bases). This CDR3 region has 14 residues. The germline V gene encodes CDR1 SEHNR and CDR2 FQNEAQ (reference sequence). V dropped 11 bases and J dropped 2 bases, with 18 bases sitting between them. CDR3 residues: CAVGRQGPQETQYF. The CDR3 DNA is TGTGCCGTAGGACGGCAGGGCCCTCAAGAGACCCAGTACTTC.

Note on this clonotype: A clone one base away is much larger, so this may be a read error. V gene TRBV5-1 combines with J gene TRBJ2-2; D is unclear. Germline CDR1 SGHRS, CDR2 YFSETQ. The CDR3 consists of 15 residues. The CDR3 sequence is CASRLGLLNTGELFF. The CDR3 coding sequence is TGCGCCAGCAGATTGGGCCTTCTGAACACCGGGGAGCTGTTTTTT.

CDR3 region: CAWSLNTGELFF. CDR3 in DNA: TGTGCCTGGAGTCTAAACACCGGGGAGCTGTTTTTT. This chain uses TRBV30 with TRBJ2-2; D call uncertain. The V gene's germline CDR1 is GTSNPN and CDR2 SVGIG (reference sequence). The CDR3 extends over 12 amino acids. V lost 2 bases and J lost 2, with 3 bases in between.

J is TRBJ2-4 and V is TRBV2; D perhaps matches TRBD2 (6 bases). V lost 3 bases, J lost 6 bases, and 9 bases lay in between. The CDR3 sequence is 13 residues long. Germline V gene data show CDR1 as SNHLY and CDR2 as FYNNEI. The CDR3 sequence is CASSEPGANIQYF. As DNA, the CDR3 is TGTGCCAGCAGTGAGCCGGGAGCAAACATTCAGTACTTC.

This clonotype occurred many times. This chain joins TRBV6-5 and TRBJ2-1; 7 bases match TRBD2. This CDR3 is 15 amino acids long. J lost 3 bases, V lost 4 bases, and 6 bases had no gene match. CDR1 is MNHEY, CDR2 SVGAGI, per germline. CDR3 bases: TGTGCCAGCAGTTCGAGCGGGGTGAGCTACAATGAGCAGTTCTTC. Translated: CASSSSGVSYNEQFF.